This T cell receptor (beta chain) was identified in a study of blood T cell repertoires in COVID-19. The assay was immunoSEQ multiplex PCR, and TCRdb's table has in-frame clones only and misses some. The sample comprises under 500,000 clones, around nine tenths of which are singletons, and under 2% rests with the top ten. Per the germline V gene, CDR1 is SGHKS and CDR2 is YYEKEE (reference sequence). V was trimmed by 4 bases and J by 2 bases, leaving 12 bases between them. The CDR3 runs to 14 residues. The clonotype originates from a woman aged 18-29 years with acute COVID-19. The V gene is TRBV5-5, the J gene TRBJ2-5, with no clear D. The sample was PBMCs or T cells enriched from blood (not recorded which). This CDR3 is CASSRSTLQETQYF. The CDR3 nucleotides are TGTGCCAGCAGCCGCTCCACGCTACAAGAGACCCAGTACTTC.